The 30 T cell receptor beta chains in this list originate from one sample, sequenced in a study of OX40 agonist ivuxolimab in advanced cancers. This table comes from immunoSEQ multiplex PCR, and its TCRdb copy is limited to in-frame clones, with some not included. The sample includes about 54,000 clones, roughly 77% of them seen just once. The sample was CD4+ or CD8+ T cells sorted from blood, taken in a trial of the OX40 agonist ivuxolimab. The receptor set was obtained from an adult with an advanced solid tumor such as melanoma, head and neck, liver or kidney cancer.

In this sample, this clone turned up once. The chain carries TRBV28 and TRBJ1-5, with D uncertain. The V and J ends lost 7 bases and 2 bases respectively, with 12 bases between them. The CDR3 spans 14 residues. The germline V gene encodes CDR1 MDHEN and CDR2 SYDVKM. The CDR3, as DNA: TGTGCCAGCACGATCCTTAAAGGCAATCAGCCCCAGCATTTT. It translates to CASTILKGNQPQHF.

This rearrangement joins TRBV7-8 to TRBJ1-2, with TRBD1 identical over 9 bases. The CDR3 covers 14 residues. Germline loops: CDR1 SGHVS, CDR2 FQNEAQ. J was trimmed by 3 bases and V by 4 bases; bases with no gene match: 3. The CDR3 loop reads CASSYRDRDYGYTF. The DNA of the CDR3 is TGTGCCAGCAGCTACCGGGACAGGGACTATGGCTACACCTTC.

This chain links TRBV9 with TRBJ2-3; a possible D gene is TRBD2 (5 bases). The CDR3 length is 15 residues. Trimming took 4 bases from V and 0 from J, leaving 12 bases between them. CDR1 and CDR2 (germline): SGDLS, YYNGEE. Written as DNA, the CDR3 is TGTGCCAGCAGCCCCTGGACTGGTAGCACAGATACGCAGTATTTT. Amino acids: CASSPWTGSTDTQYF.

The genes are TRBV4-1 and TRBJ2-5; D not certain. The J call may be mistaken, given a closer DNA end match to TRBJ2-7. The CDR3 contains 15 residues. Germline V gene sequence: CDR1 MGHRA, CDR2 YSYEKL. The CDR3: CASSQTWGFEYEQYF. Here the CDR3 DNA reads TGCGCCAGCAGCCAAACTTGGGGTTTCGAGTACGAGCAGTACTTC.

The chain carries TRBV5-1 and TRBJ2-7; 16 nucleotides align to TRBD2. J lost 5 bases, V lost 2 bases, and 4 bases had no gene match. Germline CDR1 is SGHRS and CDR2 is YFSETQ. This CDR3 comprises 16 residues. CDR3 coding DNA: TGCGCCAGCAGCTTCGGGACTAGCGGGGGGGCGGACGAGCAGTACTTC. As protein: CASSFGTSGGADEQYF. The variable domain in full, completed from reference TRBV5-1 and TRBJ2-7, reads KAGVTQTPRYLIKTRGQQVTLSCSPISGHRSVSWYQQTPGQGLQFLFEYFSETQRNKGNFPGRFSGRQFSNSRSEMNVSTLELGDSALYLCASSFGTSGGADEQYFGPGTRLTVT.

The rearrangement joins TRBV5-6 to TRBJ2-5; D might be TRBD2 (6 bases). This CDR3 contains 15 residues. CDR1 and CDR2 (germline): SGHDT, YYEEEE. V was cut by 0 bases and J by 6 bases, with 15 bases left in between. The CDR3 is CASSLGLEVAQTQYF. The CDR3 nucleotides are TGTGCCAGCAGCTTGGGACTAGAGGTGGCACAGACCCAGTACTTC.

V gene TRBV5-1 combines with J gene TRBJ1-1, with D unresolved. This CDR3 comprises 14 residues. The V and J ends lost 0 bases and 6 bases respectively, with 12 bases between them. CDR1 is SGHRS, CDR2 YFSETQ, per germline. CDR3 amino acids: CASSLGQTGSEAFF. The CDR3 nucleotides read TGCGCCAGCAGCTTGGGCCAGACGGGGTCTGAAGCTTTCTTT.

The chain couples TRBV2 to TRBJ1-5; D call uncertain. The CDR3 contains 13 residues. The V and J ends lost 4 bases and 9 bases respectively, with 13 bases between them. CDR1 is SNHLY and CDR2 is FYNNEI in the germline V gene. CDR3 region: CASSVPGSRPQHF. In DNA form, the CDR3 reads TGTGCCAGCAGTGTCCCGGGAAGCCGGCCCCAGCATTTT.

The chain employs TRBV7-6 and TRBJ2-2; TRBD1 aligns across 8 bases. CDR1 is SGHVS and CDR2 is FNYEAQ in the germline V gene. The V and J ends lost 5 bases and 6 bases, in that order; junction bases with no gene match: 11. This CDR3 is 16 amino acids long. CDR3 sequence reads: CASSLQTGDYAGELFF. DNA of the CDR3: TGTGCCAGCAGCCTACAGACAGGGGATTATGCCGGGGAGCTGTTTTTT.

The J gene is TRBJ2-7, the V gene TRBV6-1; 9 bases align to TRBD1. This CDR3 has 14 residues. In germline, CDR1 is MNHNS, CDR2 SASEGT. Losses at the gene ends were 4 bases for V and 6 bases for J; bases not matched to a gene: 7. The CDR3 region is CASSAVTGGGEQYF. The CDR3 region has the DNA TGTGCCAGCAGTGCAGTCACAGGGGGCGGCGAGCAGTACTTC.

The V and J genes are TRBV19 and TRBJ2-7, with 10 bases aligning to TRBD1. Germline CDR1 and CDR2: LNHDA and SQIVND (reference sequence). The CDR3 is 18 amino acids. V trimming: 3 bases; J trimming: 6 bases; junction bases outside the gene matches: 17. The CDR3 DNA reads TGTGCCAGTAGTATCGCGACAGGGGGCCGCCATCGACGGCTCGAGCAGTACTTC. It yields the protein CASSIATGGRHRRLEQYF.

The chain uses TRBV6-6 and TRBJ2-7; 10 bases map to TRBD1. This CDR3 comprises 11 residues. Germline V CDR1 and CDR2: MNHNY, SVGAGI (reference sequence). Trimming removed 9 bases from V and 7 bases from J; junction bases left unmatched: 3. DNA of the CDR3: TGTGCCAGTGGACAGGGGGGAGAGCAGTACTTC. As protein: CASGQGGEQYF.

This clone was counted a single time. The chain recombines TRBV4-1 with TRBJ1-3, with a possible D match to TRBD1 (5 bases). With 3 bases removed from V and 0 bases from J, the gap between germline ends came to 12 bases. Germline assignment: CDR1 MGHRA and CDR2 YSYEKL. CDR3 length: 16 amino acids. Here the CDR3 DNA reads TGCGCCAGCAGCCAGCTAAACAGGATCTCTGGAAACACCATATATTTT. This encodes CASSQLNRISGNTIYF.

The chain joins TRBV10-1 to TRBJ2-7, with no clear D. V lost 6 bases to trimming and J lost 0 bases, with 15 bases between them. This CDR3 comprises 15 residues. Germline V gives CDR1 WNHNN, CDR2 SYGVQD (reference sequence). This CDR3 is CASRLMEGSSYEQYF. The DNA of the CDR3 is TGCGCCAGCAGGCTCATGGAAGGTTCCTCCTACGAGCAGTACTTC.

The V call is TRBV7-6, the J call TRBJ2-3; D is ambiguous. CDR1 SGHVS and CDR2 FNYEAQ come from the germline V gene. This CDR3 has 12 residues. V lost 3 bases and J 2 bases, leaving 3 bases between the germline ends. Here the CDR3 reads CASSFLTDTQYF. The CDR3 nucleotides read TGTGCCAGCAGCTTCCTCACAGATACGCAGTATTTT.

This clone was recorded once. V and J are TRBV14 and TRBJ1-2; no clear D. The CDR3 length is 15 residues. CDR1 and CDR2 (germline): SGHDN, FVKESK. V dropped 4 bases and J dropped 6 bases, with 18 bases sitting between them. CDR3 sequence (DNA): TGTGCCAGCAGCCGGCTCAACCCGGCATTCAATGGCTACACCTTC. Amino acids: CASSRLNPAFNGYTF.

This clone has a handful of counts. This chain joins TRBV28 and TRBJ1-1; tentative D call: TRBD1 (6 bases). Germline CDR1 MDHEN, CDR2 SYDVKM. The CDR3 is 15 residues long. V was pared by 3 bases and J by 6 bases, with 17 bases between. The CDR3 DNA reads TGTGCCAGCAGTTTTATTGGGGGCTTGGGCCCTGAAGCTTTCTTT. Encoded protein: CASSFIGGLGPEAFF.

This clone was recorded only once. The chain combines TRBV5-8 with TRBJ2-7, with TRBD1 as a possible D gene (5 bases). The V gene lost 0 bases and the J gene lost 6 bases, with 7 bases spanning the gap. This CDR3 is 12 amino acids long. The V gene's germline CDR1 is SGHTS and CDR2 YDEGEE. The CDR3 here is CASSLVRGEQYF. The CDR3 bases are TGTGCCAGCAGCTTGGTAAGGGGCGAGCAGTACTTC.

The chain combines TRBV7-7 with TRBJ2-3; 7 bases map to TRBD2. Germline CDR1 is SSHAT and CDR2 is FNYEAQ (reference sequence). Losses at the gene ends were 1 base for V and 4 bases for J; bases not matched to a gene: 5. The CDR3 covers 15 residues. The CDR3 nucleotides are TGTGCCAGCAGCTTAGGCGGGAGCTCGTCAGATACGCAGTATTTT. Translating gives CASSLGGSSSDTQYF.

This chain uses TRBV19 with TRBJ2-7, with D unclear. CDR1 and CDR2 from the germline V gene are LNHDA and SQIVND (reference sequence). The V gene lost 8 bases and the J gene lost 1 base, with 9 bases spanning the gap. The CDR3 is 12 amino acids. CDR3 in amino acids: CASATGSYEQYF. For the CDR3, the DNA is TGTGCCAGTGCGACTGGATCCTACGAGCAGTACTTC.

V usage is TRBV18 and J usage is TRBJ1-5; D is uncertain. There are 12 residues in the CDR3. V was cut by 4 bases and J by 4 bases, with 5 bases left in between. Germline values: CDR1 KGHSH, CDR2 LQKENI. CDR3 in amino acids: CASSRENQPQHF. CDR3 in DNA: TGTGCCAGCTCACGGGAAAATCAGCCCCAGCATTTT.

V usage is TRBV27 and J usage is TRBJ1-2; D gene unclear. This CDR3 has 15 residues. Per germline, CDR1 MNHEY and CDR2 SMNVEV (reference sequence). V lost 3 bases, J lost 1 base, and 12 bases lay in between. The CDR3 region is CASSLSRKINYGYTF. In DNA form, the CDR3 reads TGTGCCAGCAGTTTGTCCAGGAAAATTAACTATGGCTACACCTTC.

The V and J genes are TRBV6-6 and TRBJ1-2, with D perhaps matching TRBD1 (6 bases). This CDR3 is built from 12 residues. CDR1 is MNHNY and CDR2 is SVGAGI in the germline V gene (reference sequence). Between the trimmed V and J ends, which lost 9 bases and 7 bases, there was a span of 15 bases. The CDR3 here is CASGQRLSGYTF. Here the CDR3 DNA reads TGTGCCAGTGGACAGCGCCTATCTGGCTACACCTTC.

This clone appeared a single time. The chain links TRBV5-1 to TRBJ2-1; D gene uncertain. Trimming removed 2 bases from V and 2 bases from J, with 8 bases in between. The germline gives CDR1 SGHRS, CDR2 YFSETQ. The CDR3 runs to 14 residues. CDR3 DNA sequence: TGCGCCAGCAGCTTACAATATGCCTACAATGAGCAGTTCTTC. This codes for CASSLQYAYNEQFF.

V gene TRBV5-6 combines with J gene TRBJ1-2; 7 bases fit TRBD1. The CDR3 runs 15 residues. Germline V gene sequence: CDR1 SGHDT, CDR2 YYEEEE. Unmatched junction bases numbered 4, after V lost 2 bases and J lost 0 bases. This CDR3 reads CASSFLGQPNYGYTF. The CDR3 nucleotides are TGTGCCAGCAGCTTCCTGGGACAGCCTAACTATGGCTACACCTTC. Together with reference TRBV5-6 and TRBJ1-2, the CDR3 gives the full variable domain: DAGVTQSPTHLIKTRGQQVTLRCSPKSGHDTVSWYQQALGQGPQFIFQYYEEEERQRGNFPDRFSGHQFPNYSSELNVNALLLGDSALYLCASSFLGQPNYGYTFGSGTRLTVV.

This chain joins TRBV11-2 and TRBJ2-1; tentative D call: TRBD2 (5 bases). This CDR3 spans 14 amino acids. Trimming removed 3 bases at V and 2 bases at J, with 8 bases between. The germline V gene has CDR1 SGHAT and CDR2 FQNNGV. The CDR3 DNA is TGTGCCAGCAGCTTCGGACTGACCTACAATGAGCAGTTCTTC. Its translation: CASSFGLTYNEQFF.

The gene calls are TRBV25-1 and TRBJ1-3; D perhaps matches TRBD1 (5 bases). Germline V gene lookup returns CDR1 MGHDK and CDR2 SYGVNS. V was clipped by 4 bases and J by 0 bases, with 13 bases between them. The CDR3 runs to 16 residues. This chain's CDR3 is CASSVGTGVSGNTIYF. CDR3 sequence (DNA): TGTGCCAGCAGTGTGGGGACGGGGGTCTCTGGAAACACCATATATTTT.

The chain has TRBV2 and TRBJ1-4, with 7 bases fitting TRBD1. The CDR3 totals 15 residues. Germline CDR1 reads SNHLY; CDR2 reads FYNNEI. V trimming: 4 bases; J trimming: 5 bases; junction bases outside the gene matches: 7. This CDR3 reads CASSGPTGTNEKLFF. DNA for the CDR3: TGTGCCAGCAGTGGGCCGACAGGGACAAATGAAAAACTGTTTTTT.

V usage is TRBV28 and J usage is TRBJ1-1; 7 nucleotides agree with TRBD1. J was trimmed by 6 bases and V by 6 bases; bases with no gene match: 4. The CDR3 totals 12 residues. Looked up from germline, CDR1 is MDHEN and CDR2 is SYDVKM. CDR3 protein: CASSTGVAEAFF. CDR3 nucleotide sequence: TGTGCCAGCAGCACAGGGGTAGCTGAAGCTTTCTTT.

The genes are TRBV30 and TRBJ1-3; 8 positions agree with TRBD1. Germline loops: CDR1 GTSNPN, CDR2 SVGIG (reference sequence). With 0 bases clipped from V and 1 base from J, the junction kept 8 bases outside the gene matches. There are 17 residues in the CDR3. The CDR3 coding sequence is TGTGCCTGGAGTGTCGGACAGGGCGAAGGGTCTGGAAACACCATATATTTT. As protein: CAWSVGQGEGSGNTIYF.